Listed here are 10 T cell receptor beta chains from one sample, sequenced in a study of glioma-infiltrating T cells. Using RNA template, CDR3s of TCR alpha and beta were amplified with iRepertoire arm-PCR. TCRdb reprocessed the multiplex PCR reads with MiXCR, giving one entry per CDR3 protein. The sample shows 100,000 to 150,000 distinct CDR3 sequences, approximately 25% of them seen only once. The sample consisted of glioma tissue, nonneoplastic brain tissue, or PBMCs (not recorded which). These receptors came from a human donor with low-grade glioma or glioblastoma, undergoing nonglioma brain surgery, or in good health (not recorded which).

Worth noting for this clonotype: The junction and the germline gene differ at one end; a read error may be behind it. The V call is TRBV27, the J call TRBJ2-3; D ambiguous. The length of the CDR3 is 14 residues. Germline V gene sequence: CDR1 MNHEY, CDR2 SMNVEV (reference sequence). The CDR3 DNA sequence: TGTGCCAGCAGTTTATTGCTAGATTCAGATATGCAGTATTTT. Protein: CASSLLLDSDMQYF.

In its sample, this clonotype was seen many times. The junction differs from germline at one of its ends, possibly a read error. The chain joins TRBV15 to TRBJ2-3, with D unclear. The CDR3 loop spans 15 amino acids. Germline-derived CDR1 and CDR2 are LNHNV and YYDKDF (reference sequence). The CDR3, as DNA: TGTGCCGCCAGCAGAGATCTGGGGAGCACAGATACGCAGTATTTT. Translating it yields CAASRDLGSTDTQYF.

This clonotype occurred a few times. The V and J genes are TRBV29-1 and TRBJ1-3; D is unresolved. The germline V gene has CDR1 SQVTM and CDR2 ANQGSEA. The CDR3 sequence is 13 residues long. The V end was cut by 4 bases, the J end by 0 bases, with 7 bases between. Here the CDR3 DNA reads TGCAGCGTTGTCGAGTTCTCTGGAAACACCATATATTTT. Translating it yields CSVVEFSGNTIYF.

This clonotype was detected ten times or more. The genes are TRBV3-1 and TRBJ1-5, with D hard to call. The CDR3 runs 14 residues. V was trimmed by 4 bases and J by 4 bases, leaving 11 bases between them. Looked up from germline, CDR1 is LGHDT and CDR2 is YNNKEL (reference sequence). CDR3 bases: TGTGCCAGCAGCCTAATACCGGGAAATCAGCCCCAGCATTTT. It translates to CASSLIPGNQPQHF.

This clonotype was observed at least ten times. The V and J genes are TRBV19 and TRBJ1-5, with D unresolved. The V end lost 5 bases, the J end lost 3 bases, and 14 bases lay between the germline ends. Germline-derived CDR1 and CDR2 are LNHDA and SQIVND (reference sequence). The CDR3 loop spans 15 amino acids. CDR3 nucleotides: TGTGCCAGTAGTCGTGGGCCCTGGACCAATCAGCCCCAGCATTTT. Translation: CASSRGPWTNQPQHF.

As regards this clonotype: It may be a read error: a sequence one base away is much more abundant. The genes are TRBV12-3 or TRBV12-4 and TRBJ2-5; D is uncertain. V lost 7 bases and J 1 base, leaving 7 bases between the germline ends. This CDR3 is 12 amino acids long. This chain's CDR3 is CASTGPQETQYF. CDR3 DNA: TGTGCCAGCACTGGCCCCCAAGAGACCCAGTACTTC.

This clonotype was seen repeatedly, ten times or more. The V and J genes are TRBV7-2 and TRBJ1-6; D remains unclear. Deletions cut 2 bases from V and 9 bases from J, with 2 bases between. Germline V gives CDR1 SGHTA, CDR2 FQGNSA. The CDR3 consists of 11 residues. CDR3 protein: CASSLFSPLHF. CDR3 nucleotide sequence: TGTGCCAGCAGCTTATTTTCACCCCTCCACTTT.

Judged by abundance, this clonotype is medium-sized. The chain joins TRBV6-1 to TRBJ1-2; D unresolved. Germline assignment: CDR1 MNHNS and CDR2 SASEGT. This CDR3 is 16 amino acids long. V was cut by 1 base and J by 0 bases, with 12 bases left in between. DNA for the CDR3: TGTGCCAGCAGTGAAGGCGGCGTGCCCTCTAACTATGGCTACACCTTC. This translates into CASSEGGVPSNYGYTF.

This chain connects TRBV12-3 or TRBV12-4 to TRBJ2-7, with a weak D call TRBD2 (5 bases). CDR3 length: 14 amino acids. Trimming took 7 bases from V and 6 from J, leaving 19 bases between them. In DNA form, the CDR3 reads TGTGCCAGCACCATAGAGCGCGGGCTCTTCGAGCAGTACTTC. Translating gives CASTIERGLFEQYF.

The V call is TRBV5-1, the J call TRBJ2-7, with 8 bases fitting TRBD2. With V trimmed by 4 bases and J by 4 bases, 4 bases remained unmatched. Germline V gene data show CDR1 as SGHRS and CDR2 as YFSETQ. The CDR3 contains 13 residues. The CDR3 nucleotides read TGCGCCAGCAGCGGGACTAGTAGGTACGAGCAGTACTTC. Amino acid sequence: CASSGTSRYEQYF.